The TCR beta chain described here comes from a study of CD8+CD57+ T cells in acquired aplastic anemia. Study outcomes and limitations: The number of CD8+ CDR3 sequences shared by patients and controls was approximately 31. Controls did not differ significantly from patients in CD8+ Simpson's diversity.

Template material for TCR beta VDJ and CDR3 profiling consisted of genomic DNA. TCRdb ran MiXCR on the reads and lists one entry per CDR3 protein. The sample includes a few hundred thousand distinct CDR3 sequences, roughly 61% of them seen just once. CD8+CD57+ cell expansion had been shown by flow cytometry in patients chosen for sequencing. There was no therapy given to any patient before the blood sampling took place. Trimming at V came to 6 bases and at J to 6 bases, leaving 7 bases not matched to a gene. Germline V gives CDR1 DFQATT, CDR2 SNEGSKA (reference sequence). This CDR3 comprises 12 residues. On this clonotype: Its target is unknown.

The sequence came from a human donor with aplastic anemia. The chain uses TRBV20-1 and TRBJ1-1; 7 positions agree with TRBD1. What was sequenced was sorted CD4+, CD8+, or CD8+CD57+ T cells (not recorded which) from PBMCs. As DNA, the CDR3 is TGCAGTGCCAACCAGGGGGGCGCTGAAGCTTTCTTT. Amino acid sequence: CSANQGGAEAFF.